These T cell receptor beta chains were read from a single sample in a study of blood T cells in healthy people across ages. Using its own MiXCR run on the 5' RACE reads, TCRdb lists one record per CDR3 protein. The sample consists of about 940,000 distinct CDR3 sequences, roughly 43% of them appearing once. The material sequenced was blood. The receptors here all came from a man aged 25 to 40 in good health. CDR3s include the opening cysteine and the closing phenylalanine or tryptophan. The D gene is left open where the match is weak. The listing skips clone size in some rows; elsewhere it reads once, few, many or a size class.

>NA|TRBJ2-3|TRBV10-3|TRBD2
CAISERLAGVTDTQYF
TGTGCCATCAGTGAGAGGCTAGCGGGGGTTACAGATACGCAGTATTTT
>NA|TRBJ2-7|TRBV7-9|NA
CASSYLGRSSYEQYF
TGTGCCAGCAGCTATCTCGGACGAAGCTCCTACGAGCAGTACTTC
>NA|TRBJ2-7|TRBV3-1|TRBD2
CASSYTGLPFEQYF
TGTGCCAGCAGTTATACGGGACTACCCTTCGAGCAGTACTTC
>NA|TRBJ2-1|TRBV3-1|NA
CASSQRSVGNEQFF
TGTGCCAGCAGCCAAAGATCCGTCGGCAATGAGCAGTTCTTC
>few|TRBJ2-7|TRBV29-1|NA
CSVEIPTGSIYEQYF
TGCAGCGTTGAAATTCCGACAGGTAGCATCTACGAGCAGTACTTC
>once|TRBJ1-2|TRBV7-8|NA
CASSLSVPYGYTF
TGTGCCAGCAGCTTAAGCGTTCCATATGGCTACACCTTC
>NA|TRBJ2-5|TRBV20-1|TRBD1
CSAVPDRGLETQYF
TGCAGTGCTGTACCCGACAGGGGGCTTGAGACCCAGTACTTC
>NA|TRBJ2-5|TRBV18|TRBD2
CASSPQPSGAQETQYF
TGTGCCAGCTCACCGCAGCCTAGCGGGGCCCAAGAGACCCAGTACTTC
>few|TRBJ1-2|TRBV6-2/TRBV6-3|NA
CASSYDLIQGREGYTF
TGTGCCAGCAGTTACGACCTAATCCAGGGAAGGGAAGGCTACACCTTC
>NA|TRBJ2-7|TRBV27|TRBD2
CASSLLGGRAFEQYF
TGTGCCAGCAGTTTATTGGGCGGGAGGGCCTTCGAGCAGTACTTC
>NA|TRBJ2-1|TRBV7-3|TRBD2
CASSLTFGLADEQFF
TGTGCCAGCAGCTTAACTTTTGGACTAGCCGATGAGCAGTTCTTC
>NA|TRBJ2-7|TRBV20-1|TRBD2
CSALAGAPYEQYF
TGCAGTGCTCTAGCGGGGGCCCCCTACGAGCAGTACTTC
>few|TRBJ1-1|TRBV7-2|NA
CASSSYGSGAFF
TGTGCCAGCAGCTCCTACGGGTCCGGAGCTTTCTTT
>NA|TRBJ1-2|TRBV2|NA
CASSEGWAGDTYGYTF
TGTGCCAGCAGTGAAGGCTGGGCAGGGGATACCTATGGCTACACCTTC
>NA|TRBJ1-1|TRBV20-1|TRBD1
CSTGTGFMNTEAFF
TGCAGTACCGGGACAGGCTTCATGAACACTGAAGCTTTCTTT
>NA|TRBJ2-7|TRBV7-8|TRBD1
CVSSQGTAGGATYEQYF
TGTGTCAGCAGCCAAGGTACAGCAGGGGGAGCGACCTACGAGCAGTACTTC
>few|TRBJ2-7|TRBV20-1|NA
CSARDIGEPVYEQYF
TGCAGTGCTAGAGATATTGGGGAACCAGTCTACGAGCAGTACTTC
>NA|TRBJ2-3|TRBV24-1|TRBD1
CATSDWGWTGDKADTQYF
TGTGCCACCAGTGATTGGGGGTGGACAGGGGATAAAGCAGATACGCAGTATTTT
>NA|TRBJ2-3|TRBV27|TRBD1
CASSPRDRFGNTQYF
TGTGCCAGCAGTCCACGGGACAGGTTCGGTAATACGCAGTATTTT
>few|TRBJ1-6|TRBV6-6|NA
CASSYSGPDNSPLHF
TGTGCCAGCAGTTACTCGGGACCGGATAATTCACCCCTCCACTTT
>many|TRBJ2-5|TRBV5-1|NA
CASSLVSPPREQYF
TGCGCCAGCAGCTTGGTAAGCCCTCCAAGAGAGCAGTACTTC
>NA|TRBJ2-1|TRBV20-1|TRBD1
CSARPSPGQGEFF
TGCAGTGCTAGACCTTCACCGGGACAGGGTGAGTTCTTC
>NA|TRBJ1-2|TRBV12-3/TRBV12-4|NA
CASSLNYRGLNYGYTF
TGTGCCAGCAGTTTAAATTATCGGGGCCTTAACTATGGCTACACCTTC
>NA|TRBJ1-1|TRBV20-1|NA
CSARVTAYVTEAFF
TGCAGTGCTAGAGTGACGGCTTATGTCACTGAAGCTTTCTTT
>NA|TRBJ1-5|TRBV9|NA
CASSPDGGGNQPQHF
TGTGCCAGCAGCCCCGACGGTGGGGGTAATCAGCCCCAGCATTTT
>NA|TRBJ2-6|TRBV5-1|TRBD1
CASSLAGTGTGANVLTF
TGCGCCAGCAGCTTGGCCGGGACAGGGACTGGGGCCAACGTCCTGACTTTC
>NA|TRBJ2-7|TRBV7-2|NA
CASSSQLGYEQYF
TGTGCCAGCAGCTCGCAACTAGGCTACGAGCAGTACTTC
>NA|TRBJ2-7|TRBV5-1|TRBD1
CASSIGQAAYEQYF
TGCGCCAGCAGCATCGGACAGGCGGCCTACGAGCAGTACTTC
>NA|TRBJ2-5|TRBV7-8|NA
CASSLGSQTQTQYF
TGTGCCAGCAGCTTAGGGTCGCAGACGCAGACCCAGTACTTC
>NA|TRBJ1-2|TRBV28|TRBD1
CASSSGQGAANYGYTF
TGTGCCAGCAGTTCGGGACAGGGGGCAGCTAACTATGGCTACACCTTC
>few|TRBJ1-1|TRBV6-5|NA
CASRYPGTFEAFF
TGTGCCAGCAGGTACCCCGGGACGTTTGAAGCTTTCTTT
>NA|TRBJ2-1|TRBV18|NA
CASSPKTYNEQFF
TGTGCCAGCTCACCAAAAACCTACAACGAGCAGTTCTTC
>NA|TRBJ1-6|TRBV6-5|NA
CASKPLGRRDSPLHF
TGTGCCAGCAAACCCCTCGGCAGGAGGGATTCACCCCTCCACTTT
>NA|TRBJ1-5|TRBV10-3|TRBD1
CAISDRVSNQPQHF
TGTGCCATCTCGGACAGGGTCAGCAATCAGCCCCAGCATTTT
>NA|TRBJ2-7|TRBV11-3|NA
CVSSLERGISSSYEQYF
TGTGTCAGCAGCTTAGAAAGGGGAATATCGAGCTCCTACGAGCAGTACTTC
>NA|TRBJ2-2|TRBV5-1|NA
CASSLRAGDTGELFF
TGCGCCAGCAGCTTGCGGGCAGGGGATACCGGGGAGCTGTTTTTT
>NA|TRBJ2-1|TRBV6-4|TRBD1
CASSAFGQGNEQFF
TGTGCCAGCAGTGCCTTCGGACAGGGCAATGAGCAGTTCTTC
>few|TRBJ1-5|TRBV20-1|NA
CSARAFPGGTQHF
TGCAGTGCTAGAGCTTTCCCGGGGGGGACCCAGCATTTT
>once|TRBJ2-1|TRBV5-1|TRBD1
CASRGTGGHNEQFF
TGCGCCAGCAGGGGGACAGGTGGGCACAATGAGCAGTTCTTC
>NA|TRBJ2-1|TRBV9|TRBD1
CASSVAGTGGKSEQFF
TGTGCCAGCAGCGTTGCCGGGACAGGGGGCAAAAGTGAGCAGTTCTTC
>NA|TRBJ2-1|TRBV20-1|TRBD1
CSARGGQGSRYFYNEQFF
TGCAGTGCTAGGGGGGGACAGGGGTCCAGATACTTCTACAATGAGCAGTTCTTC
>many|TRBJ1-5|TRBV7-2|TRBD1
CASSVRGQQPQHF
TGTGCCAGCAGCGTCAGGGGGCAACAGCCCCAGCATTTT
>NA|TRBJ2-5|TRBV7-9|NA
CASKGRAQETQYF
TGTGCCAGCAAAGGCAGGGCTCAAGAGACCCAGTACTTC
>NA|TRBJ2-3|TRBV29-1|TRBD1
CSARTGAGDTQYF
TGCAGCGCTAGGACAGGGGCAGGAGATACGCAGTATTTT
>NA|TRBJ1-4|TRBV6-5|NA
CASSPTERATNEKLFF
TGTGCCAGCAGCCCGACAGAACGGGCAACTAATGAAAAACTGTTTTTT
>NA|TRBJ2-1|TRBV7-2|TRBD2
CASSWGLAGESSYNEQFF
TGTGCCAGCAGCTGGGGACTAGCGGGGGAGAGCTCCTACAATGAGCAGTTCTTC